This T cell receptor (beta chain) comes out of a study of cytomegalovirus exposure and HLA in healthy donors. The PCR had 60 Vbeta and 13 Jbeta primers. The method was immunoSEQ multiplex PCR; TCRdb's version includes in-frame clones alone and lacks a portion of them. The sample shows around 140,000 clones, 78% of them seen only once. When sampled, the donors appeared nominally healthy, though they likely had unrecorded immune exposures. Comment on this clone: What it binds is unknown.

Losses at the gene ends were 5 bases for V and 4 bases for J; bases not matched to a gene: 8. The CDR3 sequence is 15 residues long. Germline V gene lookup returns CDR1 SGHTA and CDR2 FQGNSA. Whole-study results and caveats: Reports showed the classifier diagnosing cytomegalovirus status with high specificity and sensitivity. A later analysis showed that HLA-associated TCR beta chains had undergone more clonal expansion than equally common others. Presence/absence analyses took donor sequencing depth as roughly uniform.

The chain combines TRBV7-2 with TRBJ1-1; TRBD1 matches at 9 bases. The sequence was collected from a female donor in good health and CMV-seronegative. The sequenced material came from PBMCs. DNA of the CDR3: TGTGCCAGCAGCCCCGAGGGGACAGGGTCCACTGAAGCTTTCTTT. It specifies CASSPEGTGSTEAFF.